This T cell receptor (beta chain) emerged from a study of T cell responses to AZD1222 COVID-19 vaccine. The assay was immunoSEQ multiplex PCR, and TCRdb's table has in-frame clones only and misses some. Here the sample spans 110,000 to 150,000 clones, about 90% being singletons. General study results and limits: Scientists sampled the repertoires only once the peak T cell response had passed. Baseline serology detected seropositivity in only 6 or 7 AZD1222 recipients. Two AZD1222 administrations were followed by greater Spike-specific TCR breadth and depth.

Points on this clone: No antigen is known for it.

Trimming left V 0 bases short and J 8 bases short, with 11 bases between. This CDR3 has 13 residues. CDR1 and CDR2 (germline): SGHRS, YFSETQ. The specimen comprised peripheral blood, sampled 28 days after the second AZD1222 dose. This TCR came from an adult who received the AZD1222 COVID-19 vaccine. The V call is TRBV5-1, the J call TRBJ1-2; weak D call: TRBD1 (6 bases). The CDR3 region has the DNA TGCGCCAGCAGCTTGGGGCAGGGGCGAGGCTACACCTTC. Protein product: CASSLGQGRGYTF.